The clone carrying this T cell receptor beta chain was observed a few times. CDR1 is MGHDK, CDR2 SYGVNS, per germline. Trimming left V 5 bases short and J 2 bases short, with 6 bases between. There are 12 residues in the CDR3. MiXCR was run by TCRdb on the 5' RACE reads, yielding one entry per CDR3 protein. The sample lists tens of thousands of distinct CDR3 sequences; under 30% were seen once. Sequenced input: naive CD4+ T cells sorted from a lymph node. Subset denoted: naive CD4+ T cells, CD4+CD45RA+CD25-. The J gene is TRBJ2-5, the V gene TRBV25-1, with unresolved D. This clonotype was sampled from a female donor with breast cancer. CDR3 DNA: TGTGCCAGCAGTCCCGCGCAAGAGACCCAGTACTTC. Residues: CASSPAQETQYF.